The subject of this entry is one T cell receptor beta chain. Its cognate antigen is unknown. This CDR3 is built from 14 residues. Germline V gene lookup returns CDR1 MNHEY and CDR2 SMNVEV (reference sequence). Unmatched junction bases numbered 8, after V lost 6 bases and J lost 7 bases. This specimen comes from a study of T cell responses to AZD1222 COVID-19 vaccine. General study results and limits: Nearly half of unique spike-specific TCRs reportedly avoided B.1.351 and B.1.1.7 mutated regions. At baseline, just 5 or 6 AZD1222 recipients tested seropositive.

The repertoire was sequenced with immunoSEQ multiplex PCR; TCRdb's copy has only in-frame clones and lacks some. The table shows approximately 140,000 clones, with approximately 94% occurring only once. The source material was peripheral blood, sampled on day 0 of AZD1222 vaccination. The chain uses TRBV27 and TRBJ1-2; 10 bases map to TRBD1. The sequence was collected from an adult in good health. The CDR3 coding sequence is TGTGCCAGCAGGAGCGGGGACAGGGGTGGTGGCTACACCTTC. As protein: CASRSGDRGGGYTF.